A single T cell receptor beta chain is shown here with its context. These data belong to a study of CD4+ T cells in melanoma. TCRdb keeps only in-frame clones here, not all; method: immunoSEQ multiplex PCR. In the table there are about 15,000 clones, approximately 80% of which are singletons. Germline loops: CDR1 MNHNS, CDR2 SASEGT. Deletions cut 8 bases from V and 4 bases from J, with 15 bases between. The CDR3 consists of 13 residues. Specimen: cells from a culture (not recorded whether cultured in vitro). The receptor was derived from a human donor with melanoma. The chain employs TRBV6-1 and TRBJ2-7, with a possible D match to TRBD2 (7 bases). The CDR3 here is CASVVRGGYEQYF. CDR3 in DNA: TGTGCCAGCGTGGTGAGGGGGGGATACGAGCAGTACTTC.